This T cell receptor (beta chain) appears in the sequencing data of a study of blood T cell repertoires in COVID-19 (TCRdb year 2020). Turning to the overall study: Samples from collaborators originated in the United States, Italy and Spain and spanned both the acute and convalescent phases of COVID-19. Where HLA class I and class II types were available, the types were taken from metadata supplied by the sample provider, not from assay-based typing. The repertoires were released in a freely available public database meant as a resource for research on the immune response to SARS-CoV-2. The sample metadata nearly always contained a de-identified subject ID, COVID-19 status, age in years and sex. Subjects who had been exposed to COVID-19, were actively infected with it, or had recovered from it provided the deeply sampled blood TCRbeta repertoires that made up the dataset. The prospective study material was composed of cDNA or gDNA derived from T cells, B-cell-depleted T cells, or PBMCs. Samples came from the ongoing ImmuneRACE study (first 160 participants) plus 1,254 subjects from 6 global collaborators.

TCRbeta CDR3 regions were amplified from genomic DNA using the immunoSEQ Assay, a bias-controlled multiplex PCR. Per the original workflow: The number of nucleated cells in each sample was estimated by amplification of reference gene primers within the assay. To quantify the absolute abundance of each unique TCRbeta CDR3 rearrangement, sequence reads were collapsed and filtered. Productive Simpson clonality was computed per sample as the square root of Simpson's diversity index over productive rearrangements. TCRdb limited this immuneACCESS table to in-frame rearrangements with V and J called. A share of clones is missing; checked studies link under half to unresolved V genes, and the rest is unexplained. The DNA gave D and trimming, while V, J and clone size come from that table. This sample gives 200,000 to 250,000 clones in total; about 80% of them show up just once. Roughly 2.4% of the sample comes from the top ten.

Study-wide conclusions, independent of this receptor: How much clinical and demographic metadata was included differed by source and by participant, and the metadata was provided uncurated.

Worth noting for this clone: The target of this receptor is not known. No clone much larger than this one lies a single base away; base qualities are absent.

Whole blood was collected in K2EDTA tubes by collaborating institutions according to the institutions' own protocols. For TCRbeta analysis, collaborators shipped samples as frozen whole blood, isolated PBMCs, or DNA extracted from either of those sample types. The TCR sequence derives from a woman aged 55-69 years with acute or convalescent COVID-19. The sequencing input was peripheral blood.

The sequence in DNA is TGTGCCAGCAGCCACGGACAGGCTCTCTATGGCTACACCTTC. It translates as CASSHGQALYGYTF. The rearranged chain carries TRBV7-9 and TRBJ1-2, with 7 bases matching TRBD1. The CDR3 covers 14 residues, taking in both the cysteine and the phenylalanine. Here the CDR3 DNA is all that survives: 42 bases in frame from base 1. Based on the germline V gene (reference sequence), the CDR1 and CDR2 sequences are SEHNR and FQNEAQ. V loses 5 bases at its end and J loses 4 bases; junction bases beyond the gene matches: 7.